A selection of T cell receptor beta chains follows, all from one sample in a study of cytomegalovirus exposure and HLA in healthy donors. TCRdb keeps only in-frame clones here, not all; method: immunoSEQ multiplex PCR. The sample includes 200,000 or so clones, 81% of them seen just once. Sequenced input: PBMCs. The receptors originated from a young woman in good health and CMV-seropositive. Both conserved end residues are part of each CDR3. The D gene is left open where the match is weak. Only some rows state a clone size, as once, few, many or a class for expanded clones.

d_gene	abundance	v_gene	j_gene	CDR3nt	CDR3aa
.	once	TRBV5-1	TRBJ2-3	TGCGCCAGCAGCTTGGGGGCAAGGACAGATACGCAGTATTTT	CASSLGARTDTQYF
.	few	TRBV30	TRBJ2-3	TGTGCCTGGAGTGTCTCAGGGGGACTCTATCCTGCTACGCAGTATTTT	CAWSVSGGLYPATQYF
TRBD2	.	TRBV5-1	TRBJ2-2	TGCGCCAGCAGGCCTCTAGCGGGGGATACCGGGGAGCTGTTTTTT	CASRPLAGDTGELFF
.	.	TRBV18	TRBJ2-1	TGTGCCAGCTCACGGTCCAATTTGGCGGATTACAATGAGCAGTTCTTC	CASSRSNLADYNEQFF
TRBD1	.	TRBV10-2	TRBJ1-1	TGCGCCAGCAGGCAGGGGGTGAACACTGAAGCTTTCTTT	CASRQGVNTEAFF
TRBD2	.	TRBV7-2	TRBJ2-1	TGTGCCAGCAGCTTAGACTCTAGCGGGGGCACAAATGAGCAGTTCTTC	CASSLDSSGGTNEQFF
.	.	TRBV7-8	TRBJ1-1	TGTGCCAGCAGCTCCTACTCTGACCCCGGGGACATGAACACTGAAGCTTTCTTT	CASSSYSDPGDMNTEAFF
TRBD2	.	TRBV7-6	TRBJ2-1	TGTGCCAGCAGCTTAGGCCTAGCGGGGGGGTCGGTCTCTGAGCAGTTCTTC	CASSLGLAGGSVSEQFF
.	.	TRBV28	TRBJ1-1	TGTGTCTCAGGAGGCGGCACTGAAGCTTTCTTT	CVSGGGTEAFF
TRBD1	.	TRBV28	TRBJ2-3	TGTGCCAGCAGTTTAATAGGGACAGGGGAAGCAGATACGCAGTATTTT	CASSLIGTGEADTQYF
TRBD2	.	TRBV11-2	TRBJ2-3	TGTGCCAGCAGCTTTAGCGGGGGGGGAGATACGCAGTATTTT	CASSFSGGGDTQYF
TRBD1	once	TRBV18	TRBJ2-7	TGTGCCAGCTCACCAGGGACAGGGGGAGGGGAGCAGTACTTC	CASSPGTGGGEQYF
.	.	TRBV21-1	TRBJ2-4	TGTGCCAGCAGTCCCACGTTTCGGCTTGAGGACATTCAGTACTTC	CASSPTFRLEDIQYF
TRBD2	.	TRBV9	TRBJ2-2	TGTGCCAGCAGCGTAGCCCGGGCTAGCGGGGGGTCCGGGGAGCTGTTTTTT	CASSVARASGGSGELFF
TRBD1	.	TRBV9	TRBJ1-1	TGTGCCAGCAGCCCTAGAGGCCCTCGTCAGGGGGACACTGAAGCTTTCTTT	CASSPRGPRQGDTEAFF
TRBD1	few	TRBV9	TRBJ1-2	TGTGCCAGCAGCGTAGGTGCCGACAGGGCCTATGGCTACACCTTC	CASSVGADRAYGYTF
.	.	TRBV5-1	TRBJ2-4	TGCGCCAGCAGCTTGGGAGCCGGGGGGGCCCAAGCGGTCGGGGACAGTCAGTACTTC	CASSLGAGGAQAVGDSQYF
TRBD1	.	TRBV5-4	TRBJ1-6	TGTGCCAGCAGCTTGGATGCAGGGACAGGGAGGTCACCCCTCCACTTT	CASSLDAGTGRSPLHF
TRBD1	once	TRBV28	TRBJ2-7	TGTGCCAGCAGACATGACAGGGGAAGGGGGTCCTACGAGCAGTACTTC	CASRHDRGRGSYEQYF
.	.	TRBV9	TRBJ2-2	TGTGCCAGCAGCGTACTAGCAACCGGGGAGCTGTTTTTT	CASSVLATGELFF
.	.	TRBV4-3	TRBJ2-2	TGCGCCAGCAGCCGACAGTTGCAGAATACCGGGGAGCTGTTTTTT	CASSRQLQNTGELFF
TRBD1	.	TRBV6-5	TRBJ1-2	TGTGCCAGCAGTACCCAACAGGGGAACTATGGCTACACCTTC	CASSTQQGNYGYTF
.	few	TRBV6-1	TRBJ1-2	TGTGCCAGCAGTGATGGAGCAAGATATGGCTACACCTTC	CASSDGARYGYTF
TRBD1	.	TRBV28	TRBJ1-1	TGTGCCAGCAGTTTGTGGGAGACGACAGGGGGCACTGAAGCTTTCTTT	CASSLWETTGGTEAFF
TRBD1	.	TRBV19	TRBJ1-1	TGTGCCAGTAGTATGGGGGACAGTGAAGCTTTCTTT	CASSMGDSEAFF
.	.	TRBV29-1	TRBJ2-2	TGCAGCGTTGATCCAGACTTCACCGGGGAGCTGTTTTTT	CSVDPDFTGELFF
.	.	TRBV5-8	TRBJ2-2	TGTGCCAGCAGCTCAGGCAGGGTCTCCACCGGGGAGCTGTTTTTT	CASSSGRVSTGELFF
.	.	TRBV6-5	TRBJ1-5	TGTGCCAGCAGTTTAATCCCCAGTCAGCCCCAGCATTTT	CASSLIPSQPQHF
TRBD1	.	TRBV23-1	TRBJ1-2	TGCGCCAGCAGTCAGGCCGGGACAGGGGGCGGCTATGGCTACACCTTC	CASSQAGTGGGYGYTF
TRBD1	.	TRBV7-2	TRBJ1-5	TGTGCCAGCAGCTCGGACAGGGTACGACGGAGTCAGCCCCAGCATTTT	CASSSDRVRRSQPQHF
TRBD2	.	TRBV27	TRBJ2-1	TGTGCCAGCGCCGCTCGGGGGGTCTACAATGAGCAGTTCTTC	CASAARGVYNEQFF
.	.	TRBV13	TRBJ1-1	TGTGCCAGCACTGAGGGAGCGGCTGAAGCTTTCTTT	CASTEGAAEAFF